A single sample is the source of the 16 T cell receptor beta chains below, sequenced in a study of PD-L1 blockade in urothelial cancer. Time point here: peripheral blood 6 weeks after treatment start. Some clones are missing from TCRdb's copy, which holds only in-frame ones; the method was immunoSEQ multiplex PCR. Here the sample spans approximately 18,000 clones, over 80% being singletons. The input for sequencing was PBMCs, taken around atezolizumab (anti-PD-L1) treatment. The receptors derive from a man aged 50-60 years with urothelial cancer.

The CDR3 reads CARSSPTSDTQYF. The DNA for the CDR3 is TGTGCCAGAAGCAGCCCGACATCAGATACGCAGTATTTT. The chain has TRBV5-3 and TRBJ2-3, with D uncertain. TRBV5-3 falls under the ORF class, with uncertain function. This CDR3 is built from 13 residues. V was cut by 4 bases and J by 4 bases, with 10 bases left in between.

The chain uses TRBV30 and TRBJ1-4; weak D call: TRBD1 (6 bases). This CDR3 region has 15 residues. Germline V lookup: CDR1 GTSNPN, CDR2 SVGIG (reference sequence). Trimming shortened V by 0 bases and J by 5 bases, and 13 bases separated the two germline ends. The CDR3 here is CAWSVGYQGNEKLFF. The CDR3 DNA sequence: TGTGCCTGGAGTGTAGGCTATCAGGGGAATGAAAAACTGTTTTTT.

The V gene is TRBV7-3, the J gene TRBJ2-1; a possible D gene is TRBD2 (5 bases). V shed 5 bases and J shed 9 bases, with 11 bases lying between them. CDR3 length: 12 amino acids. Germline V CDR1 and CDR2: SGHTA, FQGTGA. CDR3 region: CASSPAAGEQFF. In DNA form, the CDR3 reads TGTGCCAGCAGCCCAGCTGCGGGTGAGCAGTTCTTC.

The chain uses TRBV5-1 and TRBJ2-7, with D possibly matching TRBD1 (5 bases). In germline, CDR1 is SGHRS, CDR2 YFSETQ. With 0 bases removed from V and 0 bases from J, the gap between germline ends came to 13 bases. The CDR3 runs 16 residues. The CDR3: CASSLAPGISSYEQYF. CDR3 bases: TGCGCCAGCAGCTTGGCACCAGGGATAAGCTCCTACGAGCAGTACTTC.

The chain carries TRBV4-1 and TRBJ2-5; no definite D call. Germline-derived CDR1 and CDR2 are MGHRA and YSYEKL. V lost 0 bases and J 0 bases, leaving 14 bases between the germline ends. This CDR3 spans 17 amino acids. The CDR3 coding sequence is TGCGCCAGCAGCCAAGATGGCTTACAGTCGTACCAAGAGACCCAGTACTTC. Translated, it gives CASSQDGLQSYQETQYF.

The DNA for the CDR3 is TGTGCCAGCTCACCAAGACAGCTGAACACTGAAGCTTTCTTT. It codes for CASSPRQLNTEAFF. This sequence joins TRBV18 and TRBJ1-1; D is possibly TRBD1 (5 bases). The germline V and J ends were trimmed by 2 bases and 0 bases, with 7 bases remaining between them. CDR1 is KGHSH, CDR2 LQKENI, per germline. The CDR3 has 14 amino acids.

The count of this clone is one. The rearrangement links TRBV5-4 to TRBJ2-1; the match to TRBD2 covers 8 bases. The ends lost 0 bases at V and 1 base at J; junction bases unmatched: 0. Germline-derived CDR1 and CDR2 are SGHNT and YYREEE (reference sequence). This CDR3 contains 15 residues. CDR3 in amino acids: CASSLGGRSYNEQFF. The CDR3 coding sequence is TGTGCCAGCAGCTTGGGCGGGAGGTCCTACAATGAGCAGTTCTTC.

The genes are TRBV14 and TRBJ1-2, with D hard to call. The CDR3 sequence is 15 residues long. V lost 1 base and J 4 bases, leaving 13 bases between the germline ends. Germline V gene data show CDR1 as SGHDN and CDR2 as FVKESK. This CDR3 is CASSQVYERIYGYTF. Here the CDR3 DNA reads TGTGCCAGCAGCCAAGTTTACGAGAGGATCTATGGCTACACCTTC.

The CDR3: CASRKPDRGNTDTQYF. The CDR3 bases are TGTGCCAGCAGGAAGCCCGACAGGGGCAACACAGATACGCAGTATTTT. V and J are TRBV27 and TRBJ2-3, with 8 bases identical to TRBD1. The CDR3 totals 16 residues. CDR1 is MNHEY and CDR2 is SMNVEV in the germline V gene (reference sequence). J gave up 2 bases and V 6 bases, and 10 bases lay outside the gene matches.

CDR3 in DNA: TGCGCCAGCAGTGAGTCAGGAGGGGGCGAGGACAATGAGCAGTTCTTC. This gives the protein CASSESGGGEDNEQFF. This chain connects TRBV10-1 to TRBJ2-1; weak D call: TRBD1 (7 bases). Trimming pared 0 bases from V and 5 bases from J, leaving 14 bases between. The germline V gene has CDR1 WNHNN and CDR2 SYGVQD (reference sequence). This CDR3 contains 16 residues.

CDR3 sequence reads: CAWSVPRPSSPNEKLFF. CDR3 in DNA: TGTGCCTGGAGTGTACCCAGGCCCTCTTCGCCTAATGAAAAACTGTTTTTT. The chain combines TRBV30 with TRBJ1-4; D not certain. Trimming cost V 0 bases and J 3 bases, with 17 bases left between them. CDR1 GTSNPN and CDR2 SVGIG come from the germline V gene (reference sequence). There are 17 residues in the CDR3.

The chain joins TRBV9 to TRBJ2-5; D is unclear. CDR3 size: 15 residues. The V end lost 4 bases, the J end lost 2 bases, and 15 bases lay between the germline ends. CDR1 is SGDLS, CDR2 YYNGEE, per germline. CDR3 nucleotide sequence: TGTGCCAGCAGCCAACCTCCGGCGGAGCAAGAGACCCAGTACTTC. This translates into CASSQPPAEQETQYF.

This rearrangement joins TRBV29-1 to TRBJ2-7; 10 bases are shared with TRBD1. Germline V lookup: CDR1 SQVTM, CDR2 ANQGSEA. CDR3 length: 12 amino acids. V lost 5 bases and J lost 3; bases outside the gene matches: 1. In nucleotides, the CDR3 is TGCAGCGTTTGGACAGGGGGCTACGAGCAGTACGTC. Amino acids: CSVWTGGYEQYV.

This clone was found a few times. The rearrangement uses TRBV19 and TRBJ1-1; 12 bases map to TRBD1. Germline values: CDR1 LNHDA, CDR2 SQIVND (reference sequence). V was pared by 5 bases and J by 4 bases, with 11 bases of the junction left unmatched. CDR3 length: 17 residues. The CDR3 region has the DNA TGTGCCAGTAGTGGGGGACAGGGGGCGGCTCTGAGCACTGAAGCTTTCTTT. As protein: CASSGGQGAALSTEAFF.

The CDR3 bases are TGCGCCAGCAGCTTTCAGGGTTCTGGAAACACCATATATTTT. Protein: CASSFQGSGNTIYF. This sequence joins TRBV5-1 and TRBJ1-3; a possible D gene is TRBD1 (5 bases). CDR1 and CDR2 (germline): SGHRS, YFSETQ. The CDR3 extends over 14 amino acids. Trimming cost V 2 bases and J 1 base, with 7 bases left between them.

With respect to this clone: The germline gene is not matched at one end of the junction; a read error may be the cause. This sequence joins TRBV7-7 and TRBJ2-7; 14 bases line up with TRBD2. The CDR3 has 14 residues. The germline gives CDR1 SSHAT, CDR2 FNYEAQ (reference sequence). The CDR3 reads CASSSGLAGEEQYF. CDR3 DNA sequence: TGTGCTAGCAGCTCGGGACTAGCGGGAGAAGAGCAGTACTTC.